This T cell receptor (beta chain) came from a study of CD8+ T cells in alopecia areata. This clone occurred many times. As yet, its antigen is unknown. Study results and caveats: Numerous expanded lesional clones remained in scalp and blood during tofacitinib. Unlike in mice, where it was clearer, TCR sharing across patients was less clear, possibly HLA-related.

Treatment specified: oral pan-JAK inhibitor, 5-10 mg twice daily. Both peripheral blood and punch biopsies of lesional scalp skin were obtained from patients who had alopecia areata. Trimming cost V 5 bases and J 0 bases, with 20 bases left between them. Germline V gene sequence: CDR1 SGHTA, CDR2 FQGNSA. CDR3 length: 19 residues. RNA was extracted and reverse transcribed into cDNA as the sequencing template. Clones were sequenced by immunoSEQ multiplex PCR, and TCRdb holds only the in-frame ones, with some missing. Counted here are more than 200,000 clones, about three fifths occurring once; the ten biggest clones make up 3.5% to 5%.

This clonotype originated in a human donor with alopecia areata. Sequenced material: CD4+ T cells sorted from blood, taken at week 4, from a patient treated with tofacitinib. V is TRBV7-2 and J is TRBJ2-6, with D possibly being TRBD1 or TRBD2 (6 bases each). The CDR3 region is CASSRSWGASLSGANVLTF. The CDR3, as DNA: TGTGCCAGCAGCCGAAGCTGGGGGGCAAGCCTCTCTGGGGCCAACGTCCTGACTTTC.